This TCR beta chain was found in a study of T cells in Graves' hyperthyroidism and ophthalmopathy. This clonotype was detected many times. Its antigen is as yet unknown. PBMCs were derived from roughly 10 ml fresh peripheral blood. TCR beta CDR3 sequences were amplified from RNA transcripts. When the TCR CDR3 underwent first-round RT-PCR, the HTBI primer set was used. MiXCR was run by TCRdb on the multiplex PCR reads, yielding one entry per CDR3 protein. The sample lists about half a million distinct CDR3 sequences, 20% occurring once. Findings of the study overall: For ophthalmopathy, model prediction preceded onset by a median about 6 months.

The receptor's source is a man between 40 and 49 years old with Graves' ophthalmopathy. Material for sequencing was blood.

This CDR3 is CASSLDQGTNTEAFF. The CDR3 bases are TGTGCCAGCAGTTTAGATCAGGGGACCAACACTGAAGCTTTCTTT. The chain employs TRBV12-3 or TRBV12-4 and TRBJ1-1; TRBD1 is a possible D gene (6 bases). The V gene lost 1 base and the J gene lost 2 bases, with 11 bases spanning the gap. CDR3 length: 15 residues.